Listed here are 23 T cell receptor beta chains from one sample, sequenced in a study of blood T cell repertoires in COVID-19 (TCRdb year 2020). Library method: the immunoSEQ multiplex PCR assay. The source is immuneACCESS, and TCRdb retained only in-frame sequences with V and J called. Part of the clones is not carried over; for the studies checked, unresolved V genes explain less than half of this, and the remainder is unexplained. For this sample the table gives nearly 35,000 clones, of which nearly 95% were detected only once. More than 4% of the sample lies in the top ten. Input material: peripheral blood. The source is a human donor in a cohort sampled during active COVID-19.

A note on this clone: The DNA is omitted, as the CDR3 cannot be located on it reliably, and the CDR3 follows TCRdb's listing. J is TRBJ2-5 and V is TRBV12-1; the DNA was not used to check the table's D call, TRBD2. TRBV12-1 is a pseudogene locus. The CDR3 is 17 amino acids long, termini counted. The CDR3 loop is CASSFFVARGTQETQYF.

V gene TRBV6-2 or TRBV6-3 combines with J gene TRBJ2-7; 9 bases are a match to TRBD2. CDR1 and CDR2 from the germline V gene are MNHEY and SVGEGT. There are 16 residues in the CDR3. The V segment lost 7 bases and the J segment 3 bases; nucleotides outside the gene matches: 13. CDR3 nucleotides: TGTGCCAGCACCCCTTATGCGGGGGGGAGCTACTACGAGCAGTACTTC. This encodes CASTPYAGGSYYEQYF.

This clone has a handful of counts. A read error may produce the germline difference seen at one junction end. This rearrangement joins TRBV2 to TRBJ1-2; D call uncertain. The germline gives CDR1 SNHLY, CDR2 FYNNEI. The CDR3 extends over 12 amino acids. The DNA for the CDR3 is TGTGCCAGCAGGGAAGCAGCTTGGGGCTACACCTTC. Translated, it gives CASREAAWGYTF.

The V and J genes are TRBV2 and TRBJ2-1; D is unresolved. Germline V gene data show CDR1 as SNHLY and CDR2 as FYNNEI. V lost 4 bases to trimming and J lost 9 bases, with 10 bases between them. The CDR3 length is 12 residues. The chain's CDR3 is CASSGASSEQFF. CDR3 nucleotides: TGTGCCAGCAGTGGAGCTAGTAGTGAGCAGTTCTTC. The full variable domain, completed using reference TRBV2 and TRBJ2-1, is EPEVTQTPSHQVTQMGQEVILRCVPISNHLYFYWYRQILGQKVEFLVSFYNNEISEKSEIFDDQFSVERPDGSNFTLKIRSTKLEDSAMYFCASSGASSEQFFGPGTRLTVL.

Regarding this clone: The junction and the germline gene differ at one end; a read error may be behind it. V gene TRBV7-8 combines with J gene TRBJ2-1; TRBD2 agrees at 10 bases. The CDR3 runs 16 residues. The V gene's germline CDR1 is SGHVS and CDR2 FQNEAQ. The CDR3 DNA is TGTGCCAGCAGTTCACTCCTACTAGCGGGAAGGAATGGGCAGTTCTTC. This translates into CASSSLLLAGRNGQFF.

The genes are TRBV3-1 (or the pseudogene TRBV3-2) and TRBJ2-2; 9 bases fit TRBD1. Trimming at V came to 4 bases and at J to 1 base, leaving 4 bases not matched to a gene. Germline CDR1 reads LGHDT; CDR2 reads YNNKEL (reference sequence). This CDR3 has 16 residues. The CDR3 sequence: CASSPGQGRNTGELFF. The CDR3 coding sequence is TGTGCCAGCAGCCCCGGACAGGGGAGGAACACCGGGGAGCTGTTTTTT.

DNA of the CDR3: TGTGCCAGCAGTGAAAGGACTAGCGGCCTATACAATGAGCAGTTCTTC. It translates to CASSERTSGLYNEQFF. The gene calls are TRBV6-1 and TRBJ2-1; 10 bases match TRBD2. This CDR3 comprises 16 residues. The junction had 5 bases not matched to a gene; V was cut back by 2 bases and J by 4 bases. Per the germline V gene, CDR1 is MNHNS and CDR2 is SASEGT.

The J gene is TRBJ2-7, the V gene TRBV4-1; possibly TRBD1 for D (6 bases). V shed 4 bases and J shed 5 bases, with 24 bases lying between them. In germline, CDR1 is MGHRA, CDR2 YSYEKL. CDR3 length equals 17 residues. CDR3 DNA sequence: TGCGCCAGCAGCCCCTCGGGCGGCCCACAGGGTTACGACGAGCAGTACTTC. It translates to CASSPSGGPQGYDEQYF.

The genes are TRBV2 and TRBJ1-1, with 7 bases that match TRBD1. The length of the CDR3 is 16 residues. Germline V gene lookup returns CDR1 SNHLY and CDR2 FYNNEI. J was trimmed by 1 base and V by 6 bases; bases with no gene match: 11. CDR3: CASRLTGVIANTEAFF. The CDR3 DNA reads TGTGCCAGCAGGCTAACAGGGGTAATAGCGAACACTGAAGCTTTCTTT. The variable domain in full, with the rest retrieved from reference TRBV2 and TRBJ1-1, is EPEVTQTPSHQVTQMGQEVILRCVPISNHLYFYWYRQILGQKVEFLVSFYNNEISEKSEIFDDQFSVERPDGSNFTLKIRSTKLEDSAMYFCASRLTGVIANTEAFFGQGTRLTVV.

V usage is TRBV28 and J usage is TRBJ2-7; D uncertain. This CDR3 has 14 residues. The ends were cut back, 3 bases at V and 3 bases at J, with 12 bases in the middle. Germline V gene sequence: CDR1 MDHEN, CDR2 SYDVKM. The CDR3 region is CASSLSQDFYEQYF. CDR3 nucleotide sequence: TGTGCCAGCAGTTTGAGTCAGGATTTCTACGAGCAGTACTTC.

The genes are TRBV7-6 and TRBJ2-1, with D possibly TRBD2 on 6 matching bases. Trimming left V 3 bases short and J 5 bases short, with 20 bases between. Germline CDR1 and CDR2: SGHVS and FNYEAQ. This CDR3 contains 17 residues. CDR3 in DNA: TGTGCCAGCAGCTTGCCCTGGACTACCCCCCCACACAATGAGCAGTTCTTC. This translates into CASSLPWTTPPHNEQFF.

The chain uses TRBV4-1 and TRBJ1-5; TRBD1 aligns across 11 bases. Losses at the gene ends were 4 bases for V and 1 base for J; bases not matched to a gene: 6. Germline V gene sequence: CDR1 MGHRA, CDR2 YSYEKL. This CDR3 region has 17 residues. The CDR3 nucleotides are TGCGCCAGCAGCCTTGAAGGACAGGGGGCCAGCAATCAGCCCCAGCATTTT. Translating it yields CASSLEGQGASNQPQHF.

This chain connects TRBV5-8 to TRBJ2-5; 9 bases match TRBD1. The CDR3 has 15 residues. V was clipped by 0 bases and J by 5 bases; unmatched bases: 5. The germline V gene has CDR1 SGHTS and CDR2 YDEGEE. For the CDR3, the DNA is TGTGCCAGCAGCTTGGTCCGGACAGGGGATGAGACCCAGTACTTC. This translates into CASSLVRTGDETQYF.

V gene TRBV3-1 (or the pseudogene TRBV3-2) combines with J gene TRBJ1-4, with 8 bases that match TRBD1. The germline CDR1 and CDR2 sequences are LGHDT and YNNKEL (reference sequence). Germline trimming cut 1 base from V and 8 bases from J; bases unmatched to any gene: 3. The CDR3 spans 14 residues. For the CDR3, the DNA is TGTGCCAGCAGCCAAGTTGACAGGGGAGAAAAACTGTTTTTT. Translation: CASSQVDRGEKLFF.

This chain links TRBV2 with TRBJ2-7, with D maybe TRBD2 (6 bases). CDR1 is SNHLY, CDR2 FYNNEI, per germline. The V gene lost 5 bases and the J gene lost 6 bases, with 17 bases spanning the gap. This CDR3 has 14 amino acids. CDR3 nucleotides: TGTGCCAGCAGTCTTGGATGGACTACAGGCGAGCAGTACTTC. Translated: CASSLGWTTGEQYF.

Here the CDR3 DNA reads TGTGCCAGCAGTCCAGAAGGGAGGAATGAAAAACTGTTTTTT. Protein product: CASSPEGRNEKLFF. The chain joins TRBV3-1 (or the pseudogene TRBV3-2) to TRBJ1-4, with no clear D. The germline V and J ends were trimmed by 6 bases and 5 bases, with 13 bases remaining between them. Germline-derived CDR1 and CDR2 are LGHDT and YNNKEL (reference sequence). There are 14 residues in the CDR3.

The gene calls are TRBV7-9 and TRBJ2-7; possible D gene TRBD1, 6 bases. V lost 5 bases and J 4 bases, leaving 15 bases between the germline ends. The germline V gene has CDR1 SEHNR and CDR2 FQNEAQ (reference sequence). CDR3 size: 14 residues. The CDR3 nucleotides are TGTGCCAGCAGCCTGGACAGATCAACTTACGAGCAGTACTTC. Amino acids: CASSLDRSTYEQYF.

J is TRBJ1-1 and V is TRBV6-1, with D perhaps TRBD1 (5 bases). The CDR3 runs to 13 residues. The germline V gene encodes CDR1 MNHNS and CDR2 SASEGT. Trimming removed 1 base at V and 8 bases at J, with 11 bases between. The CDR3 reads CASSEGRGQEAFF. In DNA form, the CDR3 reads TGTGCCAGCAGTGAAGGAAGGGGCCAGGAAGCTTTCTTT.

The chain joins TRBV11-2 to TRBJ2-3; 9 bases line up with TRBD2. Germline V gene data show CDR1 as SGHAT and CDR2 as FQNNGV. With 3 bases clipped from V and 6 bases from J, the junction kept 4 bases outside the gene matches. The CDR3 spans 14 residues. The CDR3, as DNA: TGTGCCAGCAGCTTTGGCGGGAGGGCGGATACGCAGTATTTT. Its protein product is CASSFGGRADTQYF.

J is TRBJ2-3 and V is TRBV11-2, with TRBD2 matching over 7 bases. This CDR3 region has 16 residues. V gave up 4 bases and J gave up 4 bases; unmatched junction bases: 11. The germline gives CDR1 SGHAT, CDR2 FQNNGV. The CDR3 loop is CASSSLSGPGADTQYF. The CDR3 coding sequence is TGTGCCAGCAGCTCCCTTAGCGGGCCAGGCGCAGATACGCAGTATTTT.

The V gene is TRBV11-2, the J gene TRBJ1-2; D is ambiguous. The V gene's germline CDR1 is SGHAT and CDR2 FQNNGV. The CDR3 is made up of 16 amino acids. V was trimmed by 5 bases and J by 4 bases, leaving 20 bases between them. The CDR3 loop is CASSPSHSSSLYGYTF. The CDR3 nucleotides read TGTGCCAGCAGCCCCTCACACAGTTCGTCTCTCTATGGCTACACCTTC.

This clone was seen more than once but under ten times. V usage is TRBV7-6 and J usage is TRBJ2-7, with 8 bases lining up with TRBD2. Germline CDR1 SGHVS, CDR2 FNYEAQ. Losses at the gene ends were 3 bases for V and 6 bases for J; bases not matched to a gene: 1. The CDR3 runs to 12 residues. The CDR3 bases are TGTGCCAGCAGCTTTACTAGCGGCGAGCAGTACTTC. This gives the protein CASSFTSGEQYF.

This chain links TRBV6-6 with TRBJ2-3; D possibly corresponds to TRBD1 (5 bases). Germline loops: CDR1 MNHNY, CDR2 SVGAGI (reference sequence). Trimming left V 0 bases short and J 4 bases short, with 11 bases between. CDR3 length equals 15 residues. This CDR3 is CASSYSGGRADTQYF. CDR3 nucleotides: TGTGCCAGCAGTTACTCAGGCGGCAGGGCAGATACGCAGTATTTT.